This entry lists 30 T cell receptor beta chains sequenced from one sample in a study of blood T cell repertoires in COVID-19 (dated by TCRdb to about 2020). The library relied on the immunoSEQ multiplex PCR assay. This is the immuneACCESS table as TCRdb keeps it, with only in-frame sequences that have V and J called. A part of the clones is gone; compared with another copy, unresolved V genes explain less than half, and the rest is unexplained. The sample records roughly 220,000 clones, around nine tenths of which are singletons. In total, the top ten clones hold 3% of the sample. Sequenced material: peripheral blood. All receptors come from a man aged 60-69 years with acute or convalescent COVID-19.

The J gene is TRBJ1-2, the V gene TRBV11-1, with D possibly being TRBD1 (5 bases). CDR1 is SGHAT and CDR2 is FQDESV in the germline V gene (reference sequence). The CDR3 runs to 13 residues. The V end was cut by 4 bases, the J end by 4 bases, with 10 bases between. CDR3 in amino acids: CASSSPDSYGYTF. For the CDR3, the DNA is TGTGCCAGCAGCTCCCCTGACAGCTATGGCTACACCTTC.

V and J are TRBV28 and TRBJ2-7, with TRBD1 matching over 8 bases. The germline V gene has CDR1 MDHEN and CDR2 SYDVKM. Trimming at V came to 5 bases and at J to 3 bases, leaving 3 bases not matched to a gene. This CDR3 comprises 13 residues. The CDR3 nucleotides read TGTGCCAGCAGTACAGGGGGAGTCTACGAGCAGTACTTC. Translation gives CASSTGGVYEQYF.

The chain combines TRBV7-2 with TRBJ1-2; D uncertain. Per the germline V gene, CDR1 is SGHTA and CDR2 is FQGNSA. This CDR3 has 16 residues. Between the trimmed V and J ends, which lost 2 bases and 3 bases, there was a span of 16 bases. The CDR3, as DNA: TGTGCCAGCAGCTTAATGGGGAGGAGTTTGGACTATGGCTACACCTTC. Translation: CASSLMGRSLDYGYTF.

This chain joins TRBV4-2 and TRBJ2-6; possibly TRBD1 for D (7 bases). V lost 0 bases and J lost 5, with 17 bases in between. The CDR3 loop spans 18 amino acids. The V gene's germline CDR1 is LGHNA and CDR2 YNFKEQ. The CDR3 DNA reads as TGTGCCAGCAGCCAAGATATCAGGGGGGCCCTTTGGGCCAACGTCCTGACTTTC. As protein: CASSQDIRGALWANVLTF.

This chain joins TRBV7-9 and TRBJ2-5; 7 nucleotides match TRBD2. The germline CDR1 and CDR2 sequences are SEHNR and FQNEAQ (reference sequence). The CDR3 consists of 15 residues. V lost 5 bases and J lost 1; bases outside the gene matches: 7. CDR3 residues: CASSLPLAVQETQYF. The CDR3 DNA reads TGTGCCAGCAGCCTTCCTCTAGCGGTCCAAGAGACCCAGTACTTC.

In this sample, this clone turned up once. This chain joins TRBV18 and TRBJ1-1; 7 positions match TRBD1. V shed 2 bases and J 7 bases; nucleotides not matched to a gene: 7. CDR1 is KGHSH and CDR2 is LQKENI in the germline V gene. This CDR3 spans 14 amino acids. CDR3 nucleotide sequence: TGTGCCAGCTCACCAACTCAGGGGGAGGTTGAAGCTTTCTTT. Translation: CASSPTQGEVEAFF. Full variable domain (outside the CDR3, taken from reference TRBV18 and TRBJ1-1): NAGVMQNPRHLVRRRGQEARLRCSPMKGHSHVYWYRQLPEEGLKFMVYLQKENIIDESGMPKERFSAEFPKEGPSILRIQQVVRGDSAAYFCASSPTQGEVEAFFGQGTRLTVV.

This sequence joins TRBV5-8 and TRBJ2-3, with 10 bases identical to TRBD2. V was pared by 5 bases and J by 1 base, with 7 bases of the junction left unmatched. This CDR3 has 16 residues. The germline V gene has CDR1 SGHTS and CDR2 YDEGEE. CDR3: CASRYHLAGGTDTQYF. CDR3 nucleotide sequence: TGTGCCAGCAGATACCACCTAGCGGGGGGCACAGATACGCAGTATTTT.

This clone was seen a few times. V and J are TRBV29-1 and TRBJ1-3; D gene uncertain. The CDR3 sequence is 13 residues long. Trimming left V 4 bases short and J 4 bases short, with 11 bases between. Germline CDR1 and CDR2: SQVTM and ANQGSEA. The CDR3 reads CSVGSQAGNTIYF. CDR3 bases: TGCAGCGTTGGGTCGCAGGCGGGAAACACCATATATTTT.

The chain has TRBV5-1 and TRBJ2-3; TRBD2 matches at 7 bases. V lost 1 base, J lost 0 bases, and 5 bases stayed unmatched. The CDR3 loop spans 16 amino acids. CDR1 SGHRS and CDR2 YFSETQ come from the germline V gene. CDR3 amino acids: CASSLYGGESTDTQYF. CDR3 DNA: TGCGCCAGCAGCTTGTATGGGGGGGAGAGCACAGATACGCAGTATTTT.

The CDR3: CASSIAAGGAGELFF. CDR3 in DNA: TGTGCCAGTAGTATAGCTGCGGGGGGAGCCGGGGAGCTGTTTTTT. The gene calls are TRBV19 and TRBJ2-2, with 8 nucleotides matching TRBD2. CDR3 length equals 15 residues. CDR1 and CDR2 from the germline V gene are LNHDA and SQIVND (reference sequence). With V trimmed by 1 base and J by 6 bases, 4 bases remained unmatched. Full variable domain (outside the CDR3, taken from reference TRBV19 and TRBJ2-2): DGGITQSPKYLFRKEGQNVTLSCEQNLNHDAMYWYRQDPGQGLRLIYYSQIVNDFQKGDIAEGYSVSREKKESFPLTVTSAQKNPTAFYLCASSIAAGGAGELFFGEGSRLTVL.

The chain joins TRBV5-1 to TRBJ1-2; 7 nucleotides line up with TRBD1. J lost 1 base, V lost 0 bases, and 6 bases had no gene match. The CDR3 extends over 16 amino acids. Looked up from germline, CDR1 is SGHRS and CDR2 is YFSETQ. As DNA, the CDR3 is TGCGCCAGCAGCTTGGGCAGGGGACAGAGTAACTATGGCTACACCTTC. Translated: CASSLGRGQSNYGYTF.

The V call is TRBV21-1, the J call TRBJ2-5; the tabulated D call, TRBD1, remains unverified against the DNA. TRBV21-1 is a pseudogene locus. The length of the CDR3 is 18 residues. The CDR3 reads CASSKAPGQGGKKETQYF. The CDR3 DNA follows: TGTGCCAGCAGCAAAGCCCCGGGACAGGGGGGCAAAAAAGAGACCCAGTACTTC.

This chain uses TRBV7-9 with TRBJ2-7; 7 bases line up with TRBD1. CDR1 and CDR2 from the germline V gene are SEHNR and FQNEAQ (reference sequence). The CDR3 loop spans 13 amino acids. Trimming removed 8 bases from V and 6 bases from J; junction bases left unmatched: 10. The CDR3 nucleotides read TGTGCCAGCGGACAGGAAATTGATTCCGAGCAGTACTTC. Protein sequence: CASGQEIDSEQYF.

This clone was counted once. This sequence joins TRBV5-1 and TRBJ1-6, with 8 nucleotides matching TRBD1. CDR3 length equals 15 residues. The V and J ends lost 4 bases and 5 bases, in that order; junction bases with no gene match: 5. Germline V gives CDR1 SGHRS, CDR2 YFSETQ. In nucleotides, the CDR3 is TGCGCCAGCAGCCCGGGGGGACAGGATAATTCACCCCTCCACTTT. This translates into CASSPGGQDNSPLHF.

The V and J genes are TRBV18 and TRBJ2-7, with 10 bases that match TRBD1. J was trimmed by 2 bases and V by 3 bases; bases with no gene match: 4. This CDR3 contains 15 residues. Germline lookup yields CDR1 KGHSH and CDR2 LQKENI. This CDR3 is CASSPGQGQTYEQYF. CDR3 nucleotides: TGTGCCAGCTCACCGGGACAGGGGCAGACCTACGAGCAGTACTTC.

This sequence joins TRBV5-1 and TRBJ2-2, with unresolved D. Germline V gene data show CDR1 as SGHRS and CDR2 as YFSETQ. The CDR3 spans 15 residues. V was pared by 2 bases and J by 1 base, with 9 bases between. CDR3 DNA sequence: TGCGCCAGCAGCTTCGGTAGTTTGAACACCGGGGAGCTGTTTTTT. Its translation: CASSFGSLNTGELFF.

This clone was seen once. As DNA, the CDR3 is TGTGCCAGCAGCTTGGGCAGCGCTGCTAACTATGGCTACACCTTC. Translated: CASSLGSAANYGYTF. The rearrangement uses TRBV5-6 and TRBJ1-2; D not resolved. The V gene lost 0 bases and the J gene lost 0 bases, with 9 bases spanning the gap. The V gene's germline CDR1 is SGHDT and CDR2 YYEEEE. The CDR3 spans 15 residues.

J is TRBJ2-1 and V is TRBV9; TRBD2 is a possible D gene (5 bases). V lost 4 bases to trimming and J lost 8 bases, with 19 bases between them. CDR1 is SGDLS, CDR2 YYNGEE, per germline. The CDR3 totals 15 residues. CDR3 in DNA: TGTGCCAGCAGCTCGCCCCCCGGGGAGTTTCATGAGCAGTTCTTC. As protein: CASSSPPGEFHEQFF.

V usage is TRBV28 and J usage is TRBJ2-2; D may be TRBD2 (7 bases). Germline CDR1 is MDHEN and CDR2 is SYDVKM. V lost 11 bases and J lost 5, with 15 bases in between. CDR3 length equals 13 residues. This CDR3 is CAAARGGTGELFF. The DNA for the CDR3 is TGTGCCGCGGCAAGGGGGGGAACCGGGGAGCTGTTTTTT.

The V call is TRBV5-1, the J call TRBJ1-1; TRBD1 aligns across 9 bases. Germline V gene sequence: CDR1 SGHRS, CDR2 YFSETQ. This CDR3 spans 16 amino acids. V lost 5 bases to trimming and J lost 6 bases; unmatched junction nucleotides: 14. The CDR3 bases are TGCGCCAGCAGGGGCCAACAGGGGGCCGACGGGGCTGAAGCTTTCTTT. Translated: CASRGQQGADGAEAFF.

J is TRBJ2-5 and V is TRBV9; D may be TRBD2 (6 bases). The CDR3 consists of 16 residues. Trimming removed 0 bases from V and 2 bases from J, with 14 bases in between. Germline assignment: CDR1 SGDLS and CDR2 YYNGEE. The CDR3 sequence is CASSVVNGGAQETQYF. DNA for the CDR3: TGTGCCAGCAGCGTAGTAAACGGGGGAGCTCAAGAGACCCAGTACTTC.

The chain has TRBV20-1 and TRBJ2-7, with D possibly TRBD1 on 6 matching bases. V was clipped by 5 bases and J by 4 bases, with 9 bases between them. CDR3 size: 11 residues. The germline gives CDR1 DFQATT, CDR2 SNEGSKA (reference sequence). The CDR3 DNA reads TGCAGTGCTGACGGACAGTACGAGCAGTACTTC. Residues: CSADGQYEQYF.

This rearrangement joins TRBV12-3 or TRBV12-4 to TRBJ1-2; 8 bases are shared with TRBD1. The CDR3 runs to 13 residues. Trimming removed 5 bases from V and 5 bases from J; junction bases left unmatched: 4. CDR3 protein: CASSPRTGYGYTF. In DNA form, the CDR3 reads TGTGCCAGCAGTCCCCGGACAGGGTATGGCTACACCTTC.

The chain links TRBV5-1 to TRBJ1-2; 7 nucleotides agree with TRBD1. The CDR3 loop spans 13 amino acids. Germline V gives CDR1 SGHRS, CDR2 YFSETQ. Trimming took 4 bases from V and 6 from J; bases not matched to a gene: 6. The DNA of the CDR3 is TGCGCCAGCAGCATGACAGGGACGGATGGCTACACCTTC. Amino acids: CASSMTGTDGYTF.

This rearrangement joins TRBV4-3 to TRBJ2-3, with D possibly being TRBD2 (7 bases). The CDR3 covers 18 residues. Per the germline V gene, CDR1 is LGHNA and CDR2 is YSLEER. Between the trimmed V and J ends, which lost 0 bases and 0 bases, there was a span of 16 bases. In DNA form, the CDR3 reads TGCGCCAGCAGCCAAGACCCTGGGGGGGCCCCTAGCACAGATACGCAGTATTTT. This encodes CASSQDPGGAPSTDTQYF.

This chain uses TRBV15 with TRBJ1-5; D is ambiguous. Looked up from germline, CDR1 is LNHNV and CDR2 is YYDKDF (reference sequence). V gave up 4 bases and J gave up 1 base, with 8 bases separating them. This CDR3 comprises 14 residues. This chain's CDR3 is CATSKEGSNQPQHF. CDR3 DNA sequence: TGTGCCACCAGCAAGGAGGGCAGCAATCAGCCCCAGCATTTT.

The genes are TRBV4-1 and TRBJ2-7, with D possibly being TRBD1 (5 bases). Trimming pared 1 base from V and 0 bases from J, leaving 10 bases between. From germline, CDR1 is MGHRA and CDR2 YSYEKL. The CDR3 is made up of 15 amino acids. The chain's CDR3 is CASSQGDRSSYEQYF. The CDR3 DNA reads TGCGCCAGCAGCCAAGGAGACAGAAGCTCCTACGAGCAGTACTTC.

This clone has only a few counts. V and J are TRBV4-2 and TRBJ2-3; the match to TRBD2 covers 8 bases. Per the germline V gene, CDR1 is LGHNA and CDR2 is YNFKEQ. V shed 0 bases, J shed 6 bases, and the junction held 11 bases outside the gene matches. This CDR3 comprises 17 residues. The CDR3 DNA follows: TGTGCCAGCAGCCAAGATGGTTTCCGGGGGGGCCCGGATACGCAGTATTTT. Its translation: CASSQDGFRGGPDTQYF.

The rearrangement uses TRBV5-5 and TRBJ2-1, with a tentative D call TRBD2 (5 bases). The germline V gene has CDR1 SGHKS and CDR2 YYEKEE (reference sequence). The V end lost 4 bases, the J end lost 6 bases, and 11 bases lay between the germline ends. This CDR3 has 13 amino acids. The CDR3 bases are TGTGCCAGCAGCCGGATTGCGGGCAATGAGCAGTTCTTC. Translated, it gives CASSRIAGNEQFF.

The chain combines TRBV5-1 with TRBJ2-2; a weak D match, TRBD2 (5 bases). The CDR3 spans 15 residues. Germline CDR1 SGHRS, CDR2 YFSETQ. V lost 2 bases and J 0 bases, leaving 8 bases between the germline ends. CDR3 DNA: TGCGCCAGCAGCTTTGGAGGACCGAACACCGGGGAGCTGTTTTTT. Protein sequence: CASSFGGPNTGELFF. The full variable domain, completed using reference TRBV5-1 and TRBJ2-2, is KAGVTQTPRYLIKTRGQQVTLSCSPISGHRSVSWYQQTPGQGLQFLFEYFSETQRNKGNFPGRFSGRQFSNSRSEMNVSTLELGDSALYLCASSFGGPNTGELFFGEGSRLTVL.